The 18 T cell receptor beta chains listed next were all sequenced from one sample in a study of OX40 agonist ivuxolimab in advanced cancers. Sequenced by immunoSEQ multiplex PCR; TCRdb stores in-frame clones only, minus some. Here the sample spans more than 75,000 clones, 80% to 90% being singletons. This sample comprised CD4+ or CD8+ T cells sorted from blood, obtained in a trial of the OX40 agonist ivuxolimab. Receptor source: an adult with an advanced solid tumor such as melanoma, head and neck, liver or kidney cancer.

The rearrangement joins TRBV7-9 to TRBJ2-2; TRBD1 is a possible D gene (5 bases). Germline V CDR1 and CDR2: SEHNR, FQNEAQ (reference sequence). V lost 5 bases and J 6 bases, leaving 16 bases between the germline ends. This CDR3 contains 15 residues. CDR3: CASSPKTVFAGELFF. The CDR3 region has the DNA TGTGCCAGCAGCCCTAAGACAGTTTTCGCCGGGGAGCTGTTTTTT.

Details on this clone: The same CDR3 also results from other DNA sequences found in this sample. The chain carries TRBV19 and TRBJ2-3, with D perhaps matching TRBD2 (7 bases). CDR1 and CDR2 (germline): LNHDA, SQIVND (reference sequence). The germline V and J ends were trimmed by 6 bases and 2 bases, with 9 bases remaining between them. The CDR3 is made up of 13 amino acids. CDR3 sequence: CASRRGPTDTQYF. The CDR3 DNA is TGTGCCAGTAGGCGGGGGCCCACAGATACGCAGTATTTT. The full variable domain, rest sourced from reference TRBV19 and TRBJ2-3, is DGGITQSPKYLFRKEGQNVTLSCEQNLNHDAMYWYRQDPGQGLRLIYYSQIVNDFQKGDIAEGYSVSREKKESFPLTVTSAQKNPTAFYLCASRRGPTDTQYFGPGTRLTVL.

The gene calls are TRBV7-2 and TRBJ2-1; weak D call: TRBD1 (6 bases). V lost 1 base, J lost 9 bases, and 7 bases lay in between. This CDR3 spans 12 amino acids. In germline, CDR1 is SGHTA, CDR2 FQGNSA. The CDR3 DNA is TGTGCCAGCAGCTTAGAAGGGGGTGAGCAGTTCTTC. Translating gives CASSLEGGEQFF. Filled out from reference TRBV7-2 and TRBJ2-1, the complete variable domain reads GAGVSQSPSNKVTEKGKDVELRCDPISGHTALYWYRQSLGQGLEFLIYFQGNSAPDKSGLPSDRFSAERTGGSVSTLTIQRTQQEDSAVYLCASSLEGGEQFFGPGTRLTVL.

V is TRBV7-2 and J is TRBJ2-2, with D possibly being TRBD1 or TRBD2 (5 bases each). There are 14 residues in the CDR3. Germline CDR1 reads SGHTA; CDR2 reads FQGNSA. The germline V and J ends were trimmed by 5 bases and 7 bases, with 14 bases remaining between them. CDR3: CASSLPYGGGELFF. The CDR3 DNA is TGTGCCAGCAGCCTCCCCTATGGGGGCGGGGAGCTGTTTTTT.

The CDR3 is CAWSPGGSRGYGYTF. For the CDR3, the DNA is TGTGCCTGGAGTCCTGGGGGGAGTCGAGGCTATGGCTACACCTTC. This chain connects TRBV30 to TRBJ1-2; the D gene is possibly TRBD1 (5 bases). CDR3 length equals 15 residues. The ends were cut back, 2 bases at V and 4 bases at J, with 17 bases in the middle. The germline gives CDR1 GTSNPN, CDR2 SVGIG (reference sequence).

The V and J genes are TRBV10-3 and TRBJ2-3; 8 bases are shared with TRBD1. V was pared by 3 bases and J by 3 bases, with 8 bases of the junction left unmatched. Per the germline V gene, CDR1 is ENHRY and CDR2 is SYGVKD. The CDR3 has 16 residues. CDR3 amino acids: CAISDFTGGATDTQYF. In nucleotides, the CDR3 is TGTGCCATCAGTGACTTTACAGGGGGTGCAACAGATACGCAGTATTTT.

The V call is TRBV5-1, the J call TRBJ1-4; 10 nucleotides match TRBD1. This CDR3 has 15 residues. Germline loops: CDR1 SGHRS, CDR2 YFSETQ. V dropped 4 bases and J dropped 10; count of bases not matched to a gene: 10. The DNA of the CDR3 is TGCGCCAGCAGCAGCTCATGGGACAGGGGCGGAAAACTGTTTTTT. Its translation is CASSSSWDRGGKLFF.

CDR3 sequence (DNA): TGTGCCAGCAGTGCCGGGACAGGGGCTCTCAGGCTAGCGGGGGTGGTCACCGGGGAGCTGTTTTTT. Protein: CASSAGTGALRLAGVVTGELFF. The gene calls are TRBV28 and TRBJ2-2; D may match TRBD1 or TRBD2 (10 bases each). Germline V gene sequence: CDR1 MDHEN, CDR2 SYDVKM. There are 22 residues in the CDR3. Trimming pared 5 bases from V and 4 bases from J, leaving 35 bases between.

This chain links TRBV19 with TRBJ2-5; a weak D match, TRBD1 (6 bases). The V gene lost 1 base and the J gene lost 1 base, with 10 bases spanning the gap. Germline CDR1 LNHDA, CDR2 SQIVND (reference sequence). CDR3 size: 15 residues. The CDR3 DNA follows: TGTGCCAGTAGTATAGGGGGGCTCTTCCAAGAGACCCAGTACTTC. Residues: CASSIGGLFQETQYF.

The rearrangement joins TRBV25-1 to TRBJ2-5, with D unresolved. This CDR3 is built from 14 residues. Germline loops: CDR1 MGHDK, CDR2 SYGVNS. The V gene lost 3 bases and the J gene lost 1 base, with 9 bases spanning the gap. The CDR3 loop is CASSDIGFQETQYF. For the CDR3, the DNA is TGTGCCAGCAGTGATATTGGCTTCCAAGAGACCCAGTACTTC.

A single count supports this clone. The V call is TRBV6-1, the J call TRBJ1-5, with TRBD1 identical over 11 bases. Germline V gives CDR1 MNHNS, CDR2 SASEGT. V was pared by 6 bases and J by 10 bases, with 23 bases of the junction left unmatched. The CDR3 is 19 residues long. CDR3 sequence reads: CASREQTGTGGVGDRPQHF. CDR3 nucleotide sequence: TGTGCCAGCAGGGAACAAACCGGGACAGGGGGGGTAGGGGATCGCCCCCAGCATTTT.

This chain connects TRBV6-6 to TRBJ1-2, with 8 bases that match TRBD1. V shed 5 bases, J shed 8 bases, and the junction held 7 bases outside the gene matches. The V gene's germline CDR1 is MNHNY and CDR2 SVGAGI (reference sequence). The CDR3 extends over 13 amino acids. The DNA of the CDR3 is TGTGCCAGCAGTCGGACAGGGTTACAGGGCTACACCTTC. This sequence encodes CASSRTGLQGYTF.

The count of this clone is one. The genes are TRBV29-1 and TRBJ1-1; TRBD1 matches at 7 bases. This CDR3 comprises 14 residues. Trimming took 7 bases from V and 5 from J; bases not matched to a gene: 13. Germline CDR1 reads SQVTM; CDR2 reads ANQGSEA. CDR3 in amino acids: CSANRDSAGTEAFF. The CDR3 nucleotides are TGCAGCGCGAACCGGGACAGCGCCGGGACTGAAGCTTTCTTT. The full variable domain, with the rest looked up from reference TRBV29-1 and TRBJ1-1, is SAVISQKPSRDICQRGTSLTIQCQVDSQVTMMFWYRQQPGQSLTLIATANQGSEATYESGFVIDKFPISRPNLTFSTLTVSNMSPEDSSIYLCSANRDSAGTEAFFGQGTRLTVV.

This sequence joins TRBV4-2 and TRBJ1-2, with D hard to call. With 0 bases removed from V and 7 bases from J, the gap between germline ends came to 9 bases. The CDR3 length is 13 residues. The germline gives CDR1 LGHNA, CDR2 YNFKEQ. The CDR3 nucleotides are TGTGCCAGCAGCCAAGAACGTGCCCTTGGCTACACCTTC. Translated: CASSQERALGYTF.

V is TRBV7-9 and J is TRBJ2-7; TRBD1 is a possible D gene (6 bases). The germline V and J ends were trimmed by 0 bases and 2 bases, with 8 bases remaining between them. The CDR3 contains 14 residues. CDR1 and CDR2 from the germline V gene are SEHNR and FQNEAQ (reference sequence). CDR3 in amino acids: CASSLADSPYEQYV. In DNA, the CDR3 is TGTGCCAGCAGCTTAGCGGACAGCCCCTACGAGCAGTACGTC.

The chain carries TRBV5-8 and TRBJ1-1, with D uncertain. The CDR3 has 16 amino acids. Germline-derived CDR1 and CDR2 are SGHTS and YDEGEE. Trimming shortened V by 1 base and J by 0 bases, and 13 bases separated the two germline ends. The CDR3 region is CASSLSWSRMNTEAFF. CDR3 bases: TGTGCCAGCAGCTTGTCTTGGTCCCGGATGAACACTGAAGCTTTCTTT.

The rearrangement joins TRBV28 to TRBJ2-1; possible D gene TRBD1, 6 bases. The CDR3 is 16 amino acids. Trimming cost V 5 bases and J 5 bases, with 19 bases left between them. Germline CDR1 and CDR2: MDHEN and SYDVKM. The CDR3 DNA is TGTGCCAGCAGTCAAACCGGGACAAGGGGGAACAATGAGCAGTTCTTC. Residues: CASSQTGTRGNNEQFF.

The rearrangement uses TRBV2 and TRBJ2-1; 13 bases are shared with TRBD2. The germline CDR1 and CDR2 sequences are SNHLY and FYNNEI. CDR3 length equals 18 residues. V gave up 2 bases and J gave up 4 bases; unmatched junction bases: 8. The CDR3 bases are TGTGCCAGCAGTGAATCGACTAGCGGGGGGCGGAGATACAATGAGCAGTTCTTC. Residues: CASSESTSGGRRYNEQFF.